These 17 T cell receptor beta chains came from one sample sequenced in a study of blood T cell repertoires in COVID-19. Clones were read by immunoSEQ multiplex PCR, and TCRdb kept only the in-frame ones, dropping some. The repertoire holds 150,000 to 200,000 clones, 75% to 90% seen once, with 2% to 2.5% in the top ten. The material sequenced was PBMCs or T cells enriched from blood (not recorded which). These receptors all come from a woman aged 35 to 49 with acute COVID-19.

The CDR3 DNA sequence: TGTGCCAGCAGTGGAAGACAGGGGGCACGGAGCAATCAGCCCCAGCATTTT. Its protein product is CASSGRQGARSNQPQHF. This sequence joins TRBV2 and TRBJ1-5; 10 bases fit TRBD1. CDR1 is SNHLY, CDR2 FYNNEI, per germline. The CDR3 is made up of 17 amino acids. V trimming: 4 bases; J trimming: 1 base; junction bases outside the gene matches: 7.

This chain uses TRBV11-2 with TRBJ1-1, with D perhaps TRBD1 (6 bases). The CDR3 has 14 residues. V lost 5 bases and J lost 4, with 14 bases in between. Germline V gene lookup returns CDR1 SGHAT and CDR2 FQNNGV. CDR3 in amino acids: CASSLTGRGTEAFF. In DNA form, the CDR3 reads TGTGCCAGCAGCCTAACAGGGAGGGGCACTGAAGCTTTCTTT.

V is TRBV3-1 (or the pseudogene TRBV3-2) and J is TRBJ1-4; 8 bases are a match to TRBD1. The CDR3 is made up of 14 amino acids. After removal of 2 bases from V and 7 bases from J, the junction contained 3 bases not matched to a gene. Germline V gene lookup returns CDR1 LGHDT and CDR2 YNNKEL (reference sequence). CDR3 in DNA: TGTGCCAGCAGCCAACGGACAGGGCTTGAAAAACTGTTTTTT. As protein: CASSQRTGLEKLFF.

The chain combines TRBV28 with TRBJ2-1; D is unclear. The germline V gene has CDR1 MDHEN and CDR2 SYDVKM. The ends were cut back, 4 bases at V and 9 bases at J, with 16 bases in the middle. The CDR3 extends over 14 amino acids. The CDR3: CASSSYLGSTEQFF. CDR3 DNA sequence: TGTGCCAGCAGTTCATACCTAGGCTCCACTGAGCAGTTCTTC.

The V gene is TRBV18, the J gene TRBJ1-5, with 9 bases lining up with TRBD1. CDR3 length: 17 amino acids. The V and J ends lost 2 bases and 6 bases, in that order; junction bases with no gene match: 11. The germline gives CDR1 KGHSH, CDR2 LQKENI. The CDR3 reads CASSPTPGTGRTQPQHF. For the CDR3, the DNA is TGTGCCAGCTCACCAACTCCCGGGACAGGGAGAACTCAGCCCCAGCATTTT.

Note on this clone: This specimen includes other DNA sequences encoding the same CDR3. The chain carries TRBV5-4 and TRBJ2-1, with 7 bases aligning to TRBD2. CDR1 SGHNT and CDR2 YYREEE come from the germline V gene (reference sequence). J was trimmed by 4 bases and V by 4 bases; bases with no gene match: 8. This CDR3 has 15 amino acids. CDR3 DNA: TGTGCCAGCAGCCTTGAAGCGGGACGTTACAATGAGCAGTTCTTC. This codes for CASSLEAGRYNEQFF.

The rearrangement joins TRBV30 to TRBJ2-7; the D is unclear. Germline V gene sequence: CDR1 GTSNPN, CDR2 SVGIG (reference sequence). V lost 2 bases, J lost 5 bases, and 10 bases lay in between. The CDR3 is 12 amino acids. CDR3 nucleotide sequence: TGTGCCTGGAGTCCACATAAAAACGAGCAGTACTTC. This codes for CAWSPHKNEQYF.

The chain links TRBV4-1 to TRBJ1-4, with TRBD1 matching 9 bases. CDR3 length equals 13 residues. Germline trimming cut 6 bases from V and 7 bases from J; bases unmatched to any gene: 3. Germline V lookup: CDR1 MGHRA, CDR2 YSYEKL. CDR3 sequence (DNA): TGCGCCAGCAGGGGACAGGGTGGTGAAAAACTGTTTTTT. It yields the protein CASRGQGGEKLFF.

Concerning this clone: Other DNA variants within this sample encode the same CDR3. The gene calls are TRBV11-2 and TRBJ2-7, with D unclear. CDR1 SGHAT and CDR2 FQNNGV come from the germline V gene. Deletions cut 1 base from V and 4 bases from J, with 5 bases between. The CDR3 has 12 amino acids. The CDR3 loop is CASSLVLYEQYF. The CDR3 DNA reads TGTGCCAGCAGCTTAGTTCTGTACGAGCAGTACTTC.

The rearrangement uses TRBV15 and TRBJ2-5, with D unclear. This CDR3 comprises 15 residues. V was shortened by 1 base and J by 4 bases, with 13 bases between the two germline ends. Germline-derived CDR1 and CDR2 are LNHNV and YYDKDF (reference sequence). CDR3 DNA sequence: TGTGCCACCAGCAGAGTAGGAGACTCCGCAGAGACCCAGTACTTC. This encodes CATSRVGDSAETQYF. Combining the CDR3 with reference TRBV15 and TRBJ2-5 gives the whole variable domain DAMVIQNPRYQVTQFGKPVTLSCSQTLNHNVMYWYQQKSSQAPKLLFHYYDKDFNNEADTPDNFQSRRPNTSFCFLDIRSPGLGDTAMYLCATSRVGDSAETQYFGPGTRLLVL.

The V and J genes are TRBV7-3 and TRBJ2-1; TRBD2 matches 10 bases. This CDR3 is built from 19 residues. V lost 5 bases to trimming and J lost 3 bases; unmatched junction nucleotides: 16. The germline CDR1 and CDR2 sequences are SGHTA and FQGTGA. The CDR3 DNA reads TGTGCCAGCAGCCCCCGTGGCGGATCTCTAGCGGGAGTCTACAATGAGCAGTTCTTC. It encodes CASSPRGGSLAGVYNEQFF.

The chain combines TRBV14 with TRBJ2-7; D is unresolved. The CDR3 consists of 12 residues. CDR1 SGHDN and CDR2 FVKESK come from the germline V gene. Trimming left V 0 bases short and J 3 bases short, with 3 bases between. In DNA form, the CDR3 reads TGTGCCAGCAGCCAAGACAGCTACGAGCAGTACTTC. The encoded protein is CASSQDSYEQYF. The variable domain in full, completed from reference TRBV14 and TRBJ2-7, reads EAGVTQFPSHSVIEKGQTVTLRCDPISGHDNLYWYRRVMGKEIKFLLHFVKESKQDESGMPNNRFLAERTGGTYSTLKVQPAELEDSGVYFCASSQDSYEQYFGPGTRLTVT.

The V and J genes are TRBV3-1 (or the pseudogene TRBV3-2) and TRBJ2-1; D is undetermined. This CDR3 comprises 15 residues. Trimming pared 3 bases from V and 6 bases from J, leaving 15 bases between. In germline, CDR1 is LGHDT, CDR2 YNNKEL (reference sequence). CDR3 sequence: CASSQGLESFNEQFF. DNA of the CDR3: TGTGCCAGCAGCCAGGGTTTGGAGAGTTTCAATGAGCAGTTCTTC.

The chain carries TRBV6-5 and TRBJ2-7; tentative D call: TRBD2 (6 bases). Germline V gives CDR1 MNHEY, CDR2 SVGAGI. V was trimmed by 5 bases and J by 2 bases, leaving 13 bases between them. The CDR3 has 14 amino acids. CDR3 nucleotides: TGTGCCAGCAGTCCCCGGGGAGGCACCTACGAGCAGTACTTC. It is translated as CASSPRGGTYEQYF.

The V and J genes are TRBV15 and TRBJ2-1; 10 bases agree with TRBD1. The V and J ends lost 3 bases and 8 bases, in that order; junction bases with no gene match: 7. Germline CDR1 reads LNHNV; CDR2 reads YYDKDF (reference sequence). The length of the CDR3 is 15 residues. The CDR3 sequence: CATSSGDRGTDEQFF. The CDR3 bases are TGTGCCACCAGCAGCGGGGACAGGGGTACGGATGAGCAGTTCTTC.

J is TRBJ2-7 and V is TRBV11-2; TRBD2 matches at 7 bases. There are 13 residues in the CDR3. V shed 6 bases and J 4 bases; nucleotides not matched to a gene: 6. Per the germline V gene, CDR1 is SGHAT and CDR2 is FQNNGV. CDR3 region: CASSRLALYEQYF. CDR3 bases: TGTGCCAGCAGTCGACTAGCTTTATACGAGCAGTACTTC.

The rearrangement links TRBV7-9 to TRBJ1-1; 7 bases map to TRBD1. The CDR3 sequence is 14 residues long. The germline gives CDR1 SEHNR, CDR2 FQNEAQ (reference sequence). The trim removed 5 bases at V and 3 bases at J, leaving 6 bases unmatched. CDR3 residues: CASSAGQRDTEAFF. CDR3 DNA: TGTGCCAGCAGCGCGGGACAGAGGGACACTGAAGCTTTCTTT.